This TCR beta chain was identified during a study of vaccination and CD4 T cells after COVID-19. The wider study: Overlapping spike peptides of SARS-CoV-2, HCoV-NL63, HCoV-OC43 and HCoV-229E were used, and cells were stimulated with them. Cultures designated as controls were supplied with a CEFX pool, an HIV-1 Nef pool, or no peptide. Regarding the study as a whole: Analysis covered relatively few convalescent patients and lacked any early post-infection timepoints.

CDR3 length: 15 residues. Germline lookup yields CDR1 MNHEY and CDR2 SMNVEV (reference sequence). Trimming took 5 bases from V and 7 from J; bases not matched to a gene: 8. Cultured CD4+ T cells had their DNA profiled by the Oncomine TCR Beta short-read assay. Someone extracted genomic DNA from cultured CD4+ T cells. Via MiXCR, TCRdb re-called the PCR reads, giving one row per CDR3 protein. Of over 12,000 distinct CDR3 sequences detected, 30% to 35% appear once; the ten largest clones hold roughly 10%. As concerns this clonotype: The antigen is not known.

Sample treatment: approximately nine-day PBMC culture with coronavirus spike peptide pools or control peptides (ViraFEST assay). The sequencing used CD4+ T cells from blood, cultured in vitro, collected after SARS-CoV-2 vaccination. The clonotype comes from a human donor who had recovered from COVID-19. V gene TRBV27 combines with J gene TRBJ2-7, with 13 bases matching TRBD2. CDR3 nucleotide sequence: TGTGCCAGCAGTCCGATGGGACTAGCGGGAAGGGAGCAGTACTTC. This codes for CASSPMGLAGREQYF.